Following are 2 T cell receptor beta chains from one sample sequenced in a study of shared clonotypes between healthy human individuals. Produced via immunoSEQ multiplex PCR; TCRdb's table is partial and in-frame only. The sample shows some 2,100,000 clones, approximately 94% of them seen only once. The sequenced sample was naive CD4+ T cells sorted from blood. The subset denotes: CD45RA+ positively selected. These TCRs come from a man aged 18 to 30 in good health.

V usage is TRBV19 and J usage is TRBJ2-1, with 10 bases that match TRBD2. Per the germline V gene, CDR1 is LNHDA and CDR2 is SQIVND (reference sequence). V lost 5 bases and J lost 1; bases outside the gene matches: 14. This CDR3 comprises 19 residues. This CDR3 reads CASSPTSGGAVRSYNEQFF. CDR3 bases: TGTGCCAGTAGTCCTACGAGCGGGGGGGCAGTAAGGTCCTACAATGAGCAGTTCTTC.

The rearrangement uses TRBV19 and TRBJ1-6, with TRBD1 as a possible D gene (5 bases). The germline gives CDR1 LNHDA, CDR2 SQIVND (reference sequence). The V gene lost 5 bases and the J gene lost 0 bases, with 14 bases spanning the gap. The CDR3 loop spans 17 amino acids. The CDR3 spells CASSYDSTSSYNSPLHF. For the CDR3, the DNA is TGTGCCAGTAGTTATGACAGTACGAGCTCCTATAATTCACCCCTCCACTTT.